A single sample is the source of the 23 T cell receptor beta chains below, sequenced in a study of cytomegalovirus exposure and HLA in healthy donors. Both 60 Vbeta primers and 13 Jbeta primers went into the PCR. Data came from immunoSEQ multiplex PCR; TCRdb stores just in-frame clones and leaves some out. The data hold around 85,000 clones, with 80% observed a single time. What was sequenced was PBMCs. These receptor sequences come from a man aged 50 to 59 in good health and CMV-seropositive.

The V gene is TRBV7-3, the J gene TRBJ2-1; 14 positions match TRBD2. V lost 5 bases and J lost 7; bases outside the gene matches: 4. This CDR3 contains 15 residues. Germline values: CDR1 SGHTA, CDR2 FQGTGA. Here the CDR3 DNA reads TGTGCCAGCAGCGCGGGACTAGCGGGGGAGAATGAGCAGTTCTTC. Protein sequence: CASSAGLAGENEQFF. Full variable domain (missing parts from reference TRBV7-3 and TRBJ2-1): GAGVSQTPSNKVTEKGKYVELRCDPISGHTALYWYRQSLGQGPEFLIYFQGTGAADDSGLPNDRFFAVRPEGSVSTLKIQRTERGDSAVYLCASSAGLAGENEQFFGPGTRLTVL.

CDR3 protein: CASRSQGWYTGTDTQYF. The CDR3 DNA sequence: TGTGCCAGTCGCTCACAGGGATGGTACACAGGCACAGATACGCAGTATTTT. The rearrangement links TRBV2 to TRBJ2-3, with D maybe TRBD1 (6 bases). The CDR3 totals 17 residues. Germline assignment: CDR1 SNHLY and CDR2 FYNNEI. V was trimmed by 9 bases and J by 1 base, leaving 23 bases between them.

J is TRBJ2-7 and V is TRBV6-1; 7 bases fit TRBD1. This CDR3 contains 14 residues. J was trimmed by 3 bases and V by 6 bases; bases with no gene match: 8. Germline CDR1 and CDR2: MNHNS and SASEGT. The DNA for the CDR3 is TGTGCCAGCAGCAGGACAGGAAAGAACTACGAGCAGTACTTC. It encodes CASSRTGKNYEQYF.

The chain uses TRBV11-2 and TRBJ2-3; D ambiguous. Per the germline V gene, CDR1 is SGHAT and CDR2 is FQNNGV. The V and J ends lost 0 bases and 3 bases respectively, with 13 bases between them. The CDR3 is 16 amino acids. Here the CDR3 reads CASSLDLGAVTDTQYF. The DNA for the CDR3 is TGTGCCAGCAGCTTAGATCTCGGAGCCGTAACAGATACGCAGTATTTT.

V is TRBV6-5 and J is TRBJ1-5; D unresolved. Looked up from germline, CDR1 is MNHEY and CDR2 is SVGAGI. The V end lost 5 bases, the J end lost 0 bases, and 11 bases lay between the germline ends. CDR3 size: 15 residues. The CDR3, as DNA: TGTGCCAGCAGTAGGACTATTTATAGCAATCAGCCCCAGCATTTT. This encodes CASSRTIYSNQPQHF.

J is TRBJ1-3 and V is TRBV7-9; D not resolved. The ends were cut back, 8 bases at V and 0 bases at J, with 5 bases in the middle. Germline V gene data show CDR1 as SEHNR and CDR2 as FQNEAQ (reference sequence). The length of the CDR3 is 12 residues. The CDR3 sequence: CASSLSGNTIYF. The CDR3 nucleotides are TGTGCCAGCTCACTCTCTGGAAACACCATATATTTT.

The gene calls are TRBV21-1 and TRBJ2-4; the DNA was not used to check the table's D call, TRBD2. TRBV21-1 is a known pseudogene. The CDR3 totals 15 residues. The CDR3 nucleotides read TGTGCCAGCAAAACCCCCGGGTGGTATAGAAACATTCAGTACTTC. This translates into CASKTPGWYRNIQYF.

The rearrangement links TRBV30 to TRBJ2-1; D is possibly TRBD2 (6 bases). Germline CDR1 reads GTSNPN; CDR2 reads SVGIG (reference sequence). V lost 1 base and J lost 10, with 14 bases in between. This CDR3 spans 13 amino acids. CDR3 DNA: TGTGCCTGGAGTGGGGGCGGGACCTTGGAGCAGTTCTTC. Its protein product is CAWSGGGTLEQFF.

The V call is TRBV4-3, the J call TRBJ2-1; TRBD1 aligns across 10 bases. Germline trimming cut 5 bases from V and 5 bases from J; bases unmatched to any gene: 6. Germline V CDR1 and CDR2: LGHNA, YSLEER. The CDR3 runs to 15 residues. The CDR3, as DNA: TGCGCCAGCAGCTGGGGGGGACAGGGGAACAATGAGCAGTTCTTC. The encoded protein is CASSWGGQGNNEQFF.

The chain is built from TRBV30 and TRBJ1-3; D may be TRBD1 (6 bases). V lost 2 bases to trimming and J lost 2 bases, with 13 bases between them. Per germline, CDR1 GTSNPN and CDR2 SVGIG (reference sequence). CDR3 length equals 15 residues. The CDR3 DNA follows: TGTGCCTGGAGTCAAGGACAGTTCCCTGGAAACACCATATATTTT. Amino acid sequence: CAWSQGQFPGNTIYF.

This clone came up a few times. V gene TRBV5-6 combines with J gene TRBJ1-5; perhaps TRBD1 as D (6 bases). V was trimmed by 3 bases and J by 6 bases, leaving 13 bases between them. Looked up from germline, CDR1 is SGHDT and CDR2 is YYEEEE. CDR3 length: 14 residues. The chain's CDR3 is CASSSGQKGQPQHF. DNA for the CDR3: TGTGCCAGCAGCTCAGGACAGAAGGGTCAGCCCCAGCATTTT.

The genes are TRBV19 and TRBJ2-7; a possible D gene is TRBD2 (6 bases). The CDR3 covers 14 residues. Germline V gene data show CDR1 as LNHDA and CDR2 as SQIVND (reference sequence). V lost 4 bases, J lost 3 bases, and 13 bases lay in between. The CDR3 DNA follows: TGTGCCAGTAGTAACCCGGACGGGGGCTACGAGCAGTACTTC. Amino acids: CASSNPDGGYEQYF.

This chain uses TRBV11-3 with TRBJ2-1; 15 bases map to TRBD2. Germline loops: CDR1 SGHNT, CDR2 YENEEA. The CDR3 has 18 amino acids. J was trimmed by 0 bases and V by 3 bases; bases with no gene match: 3. The CDR3 protein is CASSFGTSGGSSYNEQFF. CDR3 coding DNA: TGTGCCAGCAGCTTCGGGACTAGCGGGGGGAGCTCCTACAATGAGCAGTTCTTC.

The V call is TRBV11-2, the J call TRBJ2-1; D gene uncertain. The CDR3 is made up of 14 amino acids. The germline V and J ends were trimmed by 0 bases and 9 bases, with 12 bases remaining between them. From germline, CDR1 is SGHAT and CDR2 FQNNGV. Here the CDR3 reads CASSLDRSISEQFF. The CDR3 DNA reads TGTGCCAGCAGCTTAGATCGTAGCATCAGTGAGCAGTTCTTC.

Here the CDR3 DNA reads TGCAGCGCCTCAGATAGCGGGAGGAACTACGAGCAGTACTTC. Protein sequence: CSASDSGRNYEQYF. This rearrangement joins TRBV29-1 to TRBJ2-7, with 10 bases aligning to TRBD2. Germline values: CDR1 SQVTM, CDR2 ANQGSEA. CDR3 length: 14 amino acids. V gave up 7 bases and J gave up 3 bases; unmatched junction bases: 9.

CDR3 region: CASSLIAGHNEQFF. The CDR3 DNA sequence: TGTGCCAGCAGCTTAATAGCGGGCCACAATGAGCAGTTCTTC. V usage is TRBV7-9 and J usage is TRBJ2-1; 7 bases match TRBD2. After removal of 2 bases from V and 5 bases from J, the junction contained 3 bases not matched to a gene. Per germline, CDR1 SEHNR and CDR2 FQNEAQ (reference sequence). The CDR3 is 14 residues long.

The CDR3 DNA reads TGTGCCAGCTCACCGGACAGAGCATCAGAGACCCAGTACTTC. Translation gives CASSPDRASETQYF. The chain employs TRBV18 and TRBJ2-5, with a possible D match to TRBD1 (6 bases). Germline V lookup: CDR1 KGHSH, CDR2 LQKENI. V lost 3 bases to trimming and J lost 4 bases, with 12 bases between them. This CDR3 has 14 residues.

This chain links TRBV9 with TRBJ2-1; 13 bases are shared with TRBD2. Trimming cost V 4 bases and J 10 bases; bases outside gene matches: 11. The CDR3 sequence is 16 residues long. Germline CDR1 SGDLS, CDR2 YYNGEE. Here the CDR3 DNA reads TGTGCCAGCAGCCCCGGACTAGCGGGAGAACCCCGCGAGCAGTTCTTC. It encodes CASSPGLAGEPREQFF.

V gene TRBV9 combines with J gene TRBJ2-2; D gene uncertain. Trimming pared 2 bases from V and 0 bases from J, leaving 11 bases between. CDR3 length: 16 residues. Germline CDR1 SGDLS, CDR2 YYNGEE. The CDR3 here is CASSVRSGANTGELFF. The CDR3 region has the DNA TGTGCCAGCAGCGTCCGGAGTGGTGCGAACACCGGGGAGCTGTTTTTT.

This clone was recorded once. The chain carries TRBV11-2 and TRBJ2-7; 9 nucleotides line up with TRBD2. With V trimmed by 0 bases and J by 4 bases, 7 bases remained unmatched. The CDR3 loop spans 16 amino acids. Germline V gene lookup returns CDR1 SGHAT and CDR2 FQNNGV. The CDR3 here is CASSLDEGGRGYEQYF. CDR3 DNA: TGTGCCAGCAGCTTAGATGAAGGCGGGAGGGGGTACGAGCAGTACTTC.

This clone appeared a single time. The V and J genes are TRBV10-3 and TRBJ2-5; D is possibly TRBD2 (6 bases). The CDR3 is 14 residues long. CDR1 and CDR2 (germline): ENHRY, SYGVKD. Trimming stripped 1 base from V and 11 bases from J, with 17 bases between. The CDR3 protein is CAISELEGLMEQYF. CDR3 in DNA: TGTGCCATCAGTGAGTTGGAGGGCCTAATGGAGCAGTACTTC.

The V gene is TRBV4-1, the J gene TRBJ2-3, with D uncertain. V was pared by 1 base and J by 4 bases, with 6 bases between. In germline, CDR1 is MGHRA, CDR2 YSYEKL. CDR3 size: 13 residues. The CDR3 loop is CASSQGRADTQYF. The CDR3 coding sequence is TGCGCCAGCAGCCAAGGTCGCGCAGATACGCAGTATTTT.

This chain connects TRBV5-1 to TRBJ1-5; tentative D call: TRBD1 (5 bases). The CDR3 covers 14 residues. CDR1 SGHRS and CDR2 YFSETQ come from the germline V gene. V was shortened by 0 bases and J by 5 bases, with 9 bases between the two germline ends. CDR3 coding DNA: TGCGCCAGCAGCTTGGCAGGGTCGGATCAGCCCCAGCATTTT. It specifies CASSLAGSDQPQHF.